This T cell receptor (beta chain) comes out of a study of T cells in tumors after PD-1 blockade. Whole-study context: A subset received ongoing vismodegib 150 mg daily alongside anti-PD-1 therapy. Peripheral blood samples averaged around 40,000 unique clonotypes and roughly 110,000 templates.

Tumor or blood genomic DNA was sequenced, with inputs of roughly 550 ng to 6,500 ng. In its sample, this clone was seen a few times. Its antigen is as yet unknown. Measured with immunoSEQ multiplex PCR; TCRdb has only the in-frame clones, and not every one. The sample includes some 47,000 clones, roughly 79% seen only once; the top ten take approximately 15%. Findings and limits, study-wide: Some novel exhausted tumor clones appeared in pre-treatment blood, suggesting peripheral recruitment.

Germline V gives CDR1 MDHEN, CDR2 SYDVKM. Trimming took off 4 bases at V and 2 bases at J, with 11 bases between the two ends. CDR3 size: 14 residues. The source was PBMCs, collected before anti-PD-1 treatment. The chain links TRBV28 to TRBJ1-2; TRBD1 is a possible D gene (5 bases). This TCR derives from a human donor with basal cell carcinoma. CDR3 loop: CASSSGGPNYGYTF. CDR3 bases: TGTGCCAGCAGTTCGGGGGGACCCAACTATGGCTACACCTTC.